This T cell receptor beta chain was found in a study of OX40 agonist ivuxolimab in advanced cancers. Trimming removed 5 bases from V and 1 base from J; junction bases left unmatched: 4. In germline, CDR1 is SGHNT, CDR2 YENEEA. The CDR3 has 14 residues. This table comes from immunoSEQ multiplex PCR, and its TCRdb copy is limited to in-frame clones, with some not included. The data contain roughly 46,000 clones, 88% of them seen just once; the ten biggest clones take up 0.64%. General observations from the study: Low normalized clonal expansion also occurred in some nonresponding patients. CD4+ T cells averaged fewer expanded clones than CD8+ T cells. Among expanded peripheral T cells, antigen specificity went undetermined.

The sample holds one count of this clone. Its antigen is unknown. The chain couples TRBV11-3 to TRBJ2-5; 7 bases are shared with TRBD2. The sequence came from an adult with an advanced solid tumor such as melanoma, head and neck, liver or kidney cancer. The sequenced sample was CD4+ or CD8+ T cells sorted from blood, obtained in a trial of the OX40 agonist ivuxolimab. The CDR3 protein is CASSQTSSQETQYF. In DNA, the CDR3 is TGTGCCAGCAGCCAGACTAGCAGCCAAGAGACCCAGTACTTC.